These 19 T cell receptor beta chains originate from one sample sequenced in a study of blood T cell repertoires in COVID-19. TCRdb's table, derived via immunoSEQ multiplex PCR, lists solely in-frame clones and lacks some. Among some 170,000 clones listed, roughly 89% were seen once. Sequenced sample: peripheral blood. The receptors stem from a woman aged 70-85 years with COVID-19, enrolled during active disease.

The rearrangement joins TRBV18 to TRBJ1-3, with a weak D call TRBD1 (5 bases). The CDR3 covers 15 residues. V was trimmed by 4 bases and J by 2 bases, leaving 12 bases between them. Germline CDR1 KGHSH, CDR2 LQKENI. The CDR3 reads CASSLDRLPGNTIYF. For the CDR3, the DNA is TGTGCCAGCTCACTAGACAGATTGCCTGGAAACACCATATATTTT.

The chain links TRBV30 to TRBJ2-1; 12 bases align to TRBD2. The trim removed 0 bases at V and 6 bases at J, leaving 6 bases unmatched. This CDR3 has 16 residues. CDR1 and CDR2 (germline): GTSNPN, SVGIG (reference sequence). CDR3 loop: CAWSVRGLAGSNEQFF. DNA of the CDR3: TGTGCCTGGAGTGTAAGGGGACTAGCGGGTAGCAATGAGCAGTTCTTC.

In this sample, this clone is medium-sized. The J gene is TRBJ1-2, the V gene TRBV7-9, with TRBD1 identical over 9 bases. The germline gives CDR1 SEHNR, CDR2 FQNEAQ (reference sequence). The CDR3 runs 14 residues. After removal of 3 bases from V and 10 bases from J, the junction contained 9 bases not matched to a gene. The CDR3 is CASSFPGQGSPYTF. Here the CDR3 DNA reads TGTGCCAGCAGCTTCCCGGGACAGGGATCCCCCTACACCTTC.

The chain has TRBV5-1 and TRBJ2-2, with 7 bases fitting TRBD2. Germline loops: CDR1 SGHRS, CDR2 YFSETQ. The CDR3 is made up of 15 amino acids. V trimming: 2 bases; J trimming: 7 bases; junction bases outside the gene matches: 8. This CDR3 is CASSFGLLANGELFF. The CDR3 nucleotides read TGCGCCAGCAGCTTTGGTTTACTAGCGAACGGGGAGCTGTTTTTT.

This chain joins TRBV30 and TRBJ1-2; D is possibly TRBD1 (6 bases). Trimming took 0 bases from V and 4 from J, leaving 21 bases between them. Germline V gene lookup returns CDR1 GTSNPN and CDR2 SVGIG (reference sequence). The CDR3 is made up of 17 amino acids. CDR3 protein: CAWSVLQGLFFGYGYTF. CDR3 coding DNA: TGTGCCTGGAGTGTACTACAGGGCCTCTTTTTTGGCTATGGCTACACCTTC. Using reference TRBV30 and TRBJ1-2 for the parts outside the CDR3, the full variable domain is SQTIHQWPATLVQPVGSPLSLECTVEGTSNPNLYWYRQAAGRGLQLLFYSVGIGQISSEVPQNLSASRPQDRQFILSSKKLLLSDSGFYLCAWSVLQGLFFGYGYTFGSGTRLTVV.

The gene calls are TRBV6-6 and TRBJ1-5, with 10 bases fitting TRBD1. The CDR3 totals 15 residues. The V gene end was trimmed by 6 bases and the J gene end by 3 bases; junction bases not matched to a gene: 5. Germline V gene sequence: CDR1 MNHNY, CDR2 SVGAGI (reference sequence). The CDR3 region is CASSSDRGPNQPQHF. The CDR3 DNA is TGTGCCAGCAGCTCCGACAGGGGGCCCAATCAGCCCCAGCATTTT.

The chain recombines TRBV13 with TRBJ2-5; D gene unclear. Germline lookup yields CDR1 PRHDT and CDR2 FYEKMQ (reference sequence). This CDR3 region has 14 residues. Trimming took off 7 bases at V and 4 bases at J, with 16 bases between the two ends. CDR3 coding DNA: TGTGCCAGCATCAATCGGGTGGAGCGAGAGACCCAGTACTTC. Encoded protein: CASINRVERETQYF.

The rearrangement uses TRBV6-5 and TRBJ1-2; 11 bases fit TRBD1. The CDR3 sequence is 13 residues long. The junction had 4 bases not matched to a gene; V was cut back by 6 bases and J by 7 bases. Germline loops: CDR1 MNHEY, CDR2 SVGAGI. CDR3 protein: CASRPGTGGGYTF. CDR3 nucleotide sequence: TGTGCCAGCAGGCCCGGGACAGGGGGTGGCTACACCTTC.

The chain combines TRBV19 with TRBJ1-6; D gene unclear. CDR1 and CDR2 (germline): LNHDA, SQIVND (reference sequence). Trimming cost V 6 bases and J 0 bases, with 12 bases left between them. This CDR3 comprises 16 residues. The CDR3 sequence: CASRRGGSSYNSPLHF. The CDR3 region has the DNA TGTGCCAGTAGACGAGGAGGGAGCTCCTATAATTCACCCCTCCACTTT.

This chain joins TRBV19 and TRBJ2-1; the D gene is possibly TRBD1 (6 bases). Trimming removed 8 bases at V and 4 bases at J, with 21 bases between. CDR1 is LNHDA and CDR2 is SQIVND in the germline V gene (reference sequence). This CDR3 comprises 16 residues. In nucleotides, the CDR3 is TGTGCCAGTCTTTCCTTGGGGGCGGGTTTGTACAATGAGCAGTTCTTC. Encoded protein: CASLSLGAGLYNEQFF.

This CDR3 is CASSLGTTGANVLTF. DNA of the CDR3: TGTGCCAGTAGTCTCGGGACAACTGGGGCCAACGTCCTGACTTTC. This chain links TRBV19 with TRBJ2-6; possible D gene TRBD1, 6 bases. Per germline, CDR1 LNHDA and CDR2 SQIVND (reference sequence). This CDR3 spans 15 amino acids. Between the trimmed V and J ends, which lost 5 bases and 2 bases, there was a span of 10 bases.

This clone was picked up a small number of times. The rearrangement joins TRBV6-5 to TRBJ2-1, with 8 nucleotides matching TRBD1. The CDR3 length is 15 residues. V lost 6 bases to trimming and J lost 5 bases; unmatched junction nucleotides: 9. Germline-derived CDR1 and CDR2 are MNHEY and SVGAGI. The CDR3 sequence: CASRDSGQVNNEQFF. DNA of the CDR3: TGTGCCAGCAGAGACTCGGGACAGGTCAACAATGAGCAGTTCTTC.

CDR3 in DNA: TGCGCCAGCAGCCAAGGCCAGGCAGGGGGCATCGACGAGCAGTACTTC. It specifies CASSQGQAGGIDEQYF. The chain couples TRBV4-3 to TRBJ2-7; 8 nucleotides match TRBD1. The CDR3 covers 16 residues. Germline lookup yields CDR1 LGHNA and CDR2 YSLEER. V lost 1 base, J lost 5 bases, and 10 bases stayed unmatched.

The CDR3 region has the DNA TGCAGCGCCGGGACAGAATATGGCTACACCTTC. Protein sequence: CSAGTEYGYTF. This chain joins TRBV29-1 and TRBJ1-2, with 7 positions matching TRBD1. The V gene end was trimmed by 7 bases and the J gene end by 5 bases; junction bases not matched to a gene: 4. The CDR3 is 11 residues long. Germline assignment: CDR1 SQVTM and CDR2 ANQGSEA.

The gene calls are TRBV19 and TRBJ2-1; D might be TRBD2 (6 bases). Trimming took 5 bases from V and 6 from J, leaving 23 bases between them. CDR1 is LNHDA and CDR2 is SQIVND in the germline V gene (reference sequence). The CDR3 runs to 17 residues. CDR3 sequence (DNA): TGTGCCAGTAGTTCTTCGACCGACCCTTGGAGGGTCAATGAGCAGTTCTTC. Its translation is CASSSSTDPWRVNEQFF.

The chain links TRBV5-1 to TRBJ2-5, with D hard to call. Between the trimmed V and J ends, which lost 2 bases and 4 bases, there was a span of 12 bases. The CDR3 consists of 14 residues. Looked up from germline, CDR1 is SGHRS and CDR2 is YFSETQ. The CDR3 region has the DNA TGCGCCAGCAGCTTTGCCTCGTCGGGAGAGACCCAGTACTTC. As protein: CASSFASSGETQYF.

The rearrangement uses TRBV27 and TRBJ2-7, with 7 bases lining up with TRBD2. CDR3 length equals 17 residues. The V segment lost 6 bases and the J segment 6 bases; nucleotides outside the gene matches: 20. Germline lookup yields CDR1 MNHEY and CDR2 SMNVEV (reference sequence). CDR3 sequence: CASRPGLLKRLDSEQYF. The CDR3 coding sequence is TGTGCCAGCAGGCCGGGACTACTAAAGCGACTAGACTCCGAGCAGTACTTC.

The chain is built from TRBV6-1 and TRBJ2-7; 8 bases are a match to TRBD1. The trim removed 4 bases at V and 1 base at J, leaving 3 bases unmatched. The CDR3 length is 14 residues. CDR1 and CDR2 (germline): MNHNS, SASEGT. The CDR3 protein is CASSGRTGSYEQYF. The CDR3 nucleotides are TGTGCCAGCAGTGGGCGGACAGGGTCCTACGAGCAGTACTTC.

The chain is built from TRBV6-1 and TRBJ2-2, with 7 nucleotides matching TRBD2. Trimming at V came to 7 bases and at J to 3 bases, leaving 8 bases not matched to a gene. Per the germline V gene, CDR1 is MNHNS and CDR2 is SASEGT. The CDR3 is 15 residues long. This chain's CDR3 is CASILGLADTGELFF. CDR3 bases: TGTGCCAGCATCTTAGGCCTAGCGGACACCGGGGAGCTGTTTTTT.